This paragraph covers one T cell receptor beta chain sequence. Its antigen is undetermined. In germline, CDR1 is MGHDK, CDR2 SYGVNS. The CDR3 has 14 amino acids. The V end lost 3 bases, the J end lost 0 bases, and 8 bases lay between the germline ends. This record belongs to a study of OX40 agonist ivuxolimab in advanced cancers. Overall study context: Six ivuxolimab dose levels, 0.01 to 10 mg/kg, were given intravenously every 2 weeks.

General study points: Relative to CD4+ cells, CD8+ T cells on average had more expanded clones. Within 6 weeks, CD4+ and CD8+ blood T cells expanded clonally at 0.1 to 3.0 mg/kg.

Here immunoSEQ multiplex PCR was the method, and the copy in TCRdb shows in-frame clones only, minus some. The repertoire holds some 45,000 clones, approximately 83% seen once, with 14% to 15% in the top ten. The starting material was CD4+ or CD8+ T cells sorted from blood, obtained in a trial of the OX40 agonist ivuxolimab. The sequence derives from an adult with an advanced solid tumor such as melanoma, head and neck, liver or kidney cancer. The genes are TRBV25-1 and TRBJ1-1; TRBD1 is a possible D gene (6 bases). CDR3: CASSDRGLNTEAFF. CDR3 DNA: TGTGCCAGCAGTGACAGGGGATTGAACACTGAAGCTTTCTTT.